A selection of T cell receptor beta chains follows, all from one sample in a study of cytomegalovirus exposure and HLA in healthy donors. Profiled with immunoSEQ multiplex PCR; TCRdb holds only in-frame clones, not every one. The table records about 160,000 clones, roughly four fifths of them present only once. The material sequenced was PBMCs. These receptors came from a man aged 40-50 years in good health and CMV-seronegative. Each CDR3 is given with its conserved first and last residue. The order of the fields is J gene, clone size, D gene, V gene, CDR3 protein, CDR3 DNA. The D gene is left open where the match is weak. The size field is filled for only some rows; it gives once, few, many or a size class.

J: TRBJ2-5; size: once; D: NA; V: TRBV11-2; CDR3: CASSLDLRGETQYF; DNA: TGTGCCAGCAGCTTAGATCTCCGGGGGGAGACCCAGTACTTC
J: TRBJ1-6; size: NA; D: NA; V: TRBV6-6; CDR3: CASRARDNSPLHF; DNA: TGTGCCAGCAGAGCCCGGGATAATTCACCCCTCCACTTT
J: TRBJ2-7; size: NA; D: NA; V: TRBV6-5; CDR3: CASSYSMGANYEQYF; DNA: TGTGCCAGCAGTTACTCGATGGGGGCCAACTACGAGCAGTACTTC
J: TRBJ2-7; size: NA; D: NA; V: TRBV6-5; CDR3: CASMNTIGYEQYF; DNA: TGTGCCAGCATGAACACAATTGGCTACGAGCAGTACTTC
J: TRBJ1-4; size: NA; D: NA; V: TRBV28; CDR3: CASSLAAFDEKLFF; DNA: TGTGCCAGCAGTTTAGCGGCATTCGATGAAAAACTGTTTTTT
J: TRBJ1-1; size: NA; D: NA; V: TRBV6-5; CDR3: CASSYSLDSQNTEAFF; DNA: TGTGCCAGCAGTTACTCCTTGGACAGCCAGAACACTGAAGCTTTCTTT
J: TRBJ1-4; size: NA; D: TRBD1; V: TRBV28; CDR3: CASSTGTGGVKLFF; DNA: TGTGCCAGCAGTACCGGGACAGGGGGGGTAAAACTGTTTTTT
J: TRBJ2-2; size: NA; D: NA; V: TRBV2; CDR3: CASNLGGRGEVDANTGELFF; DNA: TGTGCCAGCAACTTAGGGGGAAGGGGAGAAGTGGACGCGAACACCGGGGAGCTGTTTTTT
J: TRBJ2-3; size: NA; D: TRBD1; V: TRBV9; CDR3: CASSIGQGAYGDTQYF; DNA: TGTGCCAGCAGCATAGGACAGGGGGCGTATGGGGATACGCAGTATTTT
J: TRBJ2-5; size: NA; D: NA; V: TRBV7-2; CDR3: CASSLDSIQETQYF; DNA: TGTGCCAGCAGCCTGGACTCCATCCAAGAGACCCAGTACTTC
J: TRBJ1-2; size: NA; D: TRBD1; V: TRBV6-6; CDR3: CASSRQGTRGHGYTF; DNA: TGTGCCAGCAGTCGACAGGGTACGAGGGGCCATGGCTACACCTTC
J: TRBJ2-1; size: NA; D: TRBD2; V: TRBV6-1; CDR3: CASGLAGGHGEQFF; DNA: TGTGCCAGCGGACTAGCGGGGGGGCATGGTGAGCAGTTCTTC
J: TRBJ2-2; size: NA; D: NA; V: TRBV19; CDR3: CASRRQVRPLTGELFF; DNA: TGTGCCAGTAGAAGGCAGGTGCGACCGTTGACCGGGGAGCTGTTTTTT
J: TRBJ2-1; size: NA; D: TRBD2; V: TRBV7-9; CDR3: CSSSLDGGAVGEQFF; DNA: TGTTCCAGCAGCTTAGACGGGGGGGCCGTTGGTGAGCAGTTCTTC
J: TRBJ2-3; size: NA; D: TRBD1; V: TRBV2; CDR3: CASSSLNRGNPDTQYF; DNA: TGTGCCAGCAGTTCCCTAAACAGGGGAAATCCAGATACGCAGTATTTT
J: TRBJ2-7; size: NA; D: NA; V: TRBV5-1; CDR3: CASSLSGLIEQYF; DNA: TGCGCCAGCAGCCTATCGGGGTTGATCGAGCAGTACTTC
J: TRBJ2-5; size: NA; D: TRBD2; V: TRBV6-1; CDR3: CASSEGGGGAETQYF; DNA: TGTGCCAGCAGTGAAGGCGGCGGGGGGGCAGAGACCCAGTACTTC
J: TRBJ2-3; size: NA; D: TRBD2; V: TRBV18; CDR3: CASSPYPVAGGTSTDTQYF; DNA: TGTGCCAGCTCACCGTACCCGGTAGCGGGGGGTACTAGCACAGATACGCAGTATTTT
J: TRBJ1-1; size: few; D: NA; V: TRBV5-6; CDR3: CASSLVGGYTEAFF; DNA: TGTGCCAGCAGCTTGGTGGGGGGATACACTGAAGCTTTCTTT
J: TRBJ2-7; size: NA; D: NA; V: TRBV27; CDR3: CASSLIRGYEQYF; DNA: TGTGCCAGCAGTTTAATCAGGGGCTACGAGCAGTACTTC
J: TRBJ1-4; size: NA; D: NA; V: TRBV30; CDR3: CAWSVGAGDNEKLFF; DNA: TGTGCCTGGAGTGTAGGGGCAGGAGATAATGAAAAACTGTTTTTT
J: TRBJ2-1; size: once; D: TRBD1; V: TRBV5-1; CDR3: CASSLGGTGGGDEQFF; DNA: TGCGCCAGCAGCTTGGGGGGGACAGGGGGCGGAGATGAGCAGTTCTTC
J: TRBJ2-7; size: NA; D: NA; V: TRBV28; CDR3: CASISGTPVGSYEQYF; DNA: TGTGCCAGCATCTCCGGGACACCCGTGGGCTCCTACGAGCAGTACTTC
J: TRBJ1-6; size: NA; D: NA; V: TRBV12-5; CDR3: CASAHGGNGSPLHF; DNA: TGTGCTAGTGCCCATGGGGGGAACGGTTCACCCCTCCACTTT
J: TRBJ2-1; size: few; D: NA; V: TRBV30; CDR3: CAWDTGSSYNEQFF; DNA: TGTGCCTGGGATACAGGGAGCTCCTACAATGAGCAGTTCTTC
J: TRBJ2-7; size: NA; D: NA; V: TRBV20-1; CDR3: CSAQGYHEQYF; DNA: TGCAGTGCTCAGGGGTACCACGAGCAGTACTTC
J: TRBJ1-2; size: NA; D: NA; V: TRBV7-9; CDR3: CSSSLGGRSGYTF; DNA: TGTTCCAGCAGCTTAGGAGGTCGTAGTGGCTACACCTTC
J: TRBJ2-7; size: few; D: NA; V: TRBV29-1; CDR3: CSVESPSREQYF; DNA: TGCAGCGTTGAGAGTCCTAGCCGCGAGCAGTACTTC
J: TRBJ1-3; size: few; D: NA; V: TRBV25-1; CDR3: CASSGVGNTIYF; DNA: TGTGCCAGCAGCGGGGTTGGAAACACCATATATTTT
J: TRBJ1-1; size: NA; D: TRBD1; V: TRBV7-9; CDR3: CASSHGQGAGGTEAFF; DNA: TGTGCCAGCAGCCACGGACAGGGGGCTGGGGGCACTGAAGCTTTCTTT
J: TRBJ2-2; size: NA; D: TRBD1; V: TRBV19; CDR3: CASSIVTGGTGELFF; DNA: TGTGCCAGTAGTATAGTTACAGGGGGCACCGGGGAGCTGTTTTTT
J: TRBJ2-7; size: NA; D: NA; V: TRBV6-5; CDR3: CASTGIYEQYF; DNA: TGTGCCAGCACGGGGATCTACGAGCAGTACTTC
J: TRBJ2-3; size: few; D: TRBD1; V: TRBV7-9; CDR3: CASSEGQGLDTQYF; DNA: TGTGCCAGCAGCGAGGGACAGGGCTTGGATACGCAGTATTTT
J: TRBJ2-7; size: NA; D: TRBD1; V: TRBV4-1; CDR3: CASSHSRDRSSYEQYF; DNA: TGCGCCAGCAGCCATAGCCGGGACAGGAGCTCCTACGAGCAGTACTTC
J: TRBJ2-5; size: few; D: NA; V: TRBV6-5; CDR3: CASRPPGLPRETQYF; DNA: TGTGCCAGCAGACCCCCGGGACTTCCCAGAGAGACCCAGTACTTC
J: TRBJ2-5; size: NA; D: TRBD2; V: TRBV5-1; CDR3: CASRGGGLAQETQYF; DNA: TGCGCCAGCAGGGGAGGGGGACTAGCGCAAGAGACCCAGTACTTC
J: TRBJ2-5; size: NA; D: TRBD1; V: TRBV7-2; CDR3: CASSPGQGTGETQYF; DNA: TGTGCCAGCAGCCCGGGACAGGGGACGGGGGAGACCCAGTACTTC
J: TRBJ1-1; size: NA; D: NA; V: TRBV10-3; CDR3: CAISETGIMNTEAFF; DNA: TGTGCCATCAGTGAGACAGGGATAATGAACACTGAAGCTTTCTTT
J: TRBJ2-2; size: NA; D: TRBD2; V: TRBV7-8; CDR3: CATYSGGLYAGELFF; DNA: TGTGCCACCTACTCGGGGGGGCTTTACGCCGGGGAGCTGTTTTTT
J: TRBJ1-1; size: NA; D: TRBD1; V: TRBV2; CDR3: CASRTDRATEAFF; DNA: TGTGCCAGCAGGACCGACAGGGCCACTGAAGCTTTCTTT
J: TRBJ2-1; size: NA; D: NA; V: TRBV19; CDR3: CASSPRRGTYNEQFF; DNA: TGTGCCAGTAGTCCTCGGCGGGGCACCTACAATGAGCAGTTCTTC